One sample yielded the 8 T cell receptor beta chains listed below, sequenced in a study of shared clonotypes between healthy human individuals. The method was immunoSEQ multiplex PCR; TCRdb's version includes in-frame clones alone and lacks a portion of them. Here the sample spans some 1 million clones, about 75% being singletons. The sample consisted of memory CD4+ T cells sorted from blood. Regarding subset: CD45RA-negative fraction. The source of these receptors is a man aged 18 to 30 in good health.

The rearrangement uses TRBV2 and TRBJ2-7; 9 bases agree with TRBD1. With V trimmed by 4 bases and J by 1 base, 2 bases remained unmatched. CDR3 length: 14 amino acids. Looked up from germline, CDR1 is SNHLY and CDR2 is FYNNEI. The chain's CDR3 is CASSVGQGSYEQYF. CDR3 nucleotide sequence: TGTGCCAGCAGTGTGGGACAGGGTTCCTACGAGCAGTACTTC.

This clone was detected many times. This chain uses TRBV2 with TRBJ2-3; tentative D call: TRBD2 (5 bases). This CDR3 has 14 residues. V was pared by 5 bases and J by 0 bases, with 9 bases between. Germline V CDR1 and CDR2: SNHLY, FYNNEI. For the CDR3, the DNA is TGTGCCAGCAGTTCTGACTACAGCACAGATACGCAGTATTTT. Amino acid sequence: CASSSDYSTDTQYF.

This sequence joins TRBV6-1 and TRBJ2-5; 8 bases fit TRBD1. Looked up from germline, CDR1 is MNHNS and CDR2 is SASEGT. V lost 5 bases, J lost 5 bases, and 1 base stayed unmatched. The CDR3 extends over 12 amino acids. CDR3 amino acids: CASSNRGETQYF. The CDR3, as DNA: TGTGCCAGCAGTAACAGGGGGGAGACCCAGTACTTC.

V gene TRBV14 combines with J gene TRBJ2-3, with 7 bases fitting TRBD1. V dropped 0 bases and J dropped 1; count of bases not matched to a gene: 7. Germline-derived CDR1 and CDR2 are SGHDN and FVKESK. The CDR3 length is 17 residues. The CDR3 is CASSQDPDRPRTDTQYF. The CDR3 coding sequence is TGTGCCAGCAGCCAAGATCCGGACAGGCCCCGCACAGATACGCAGTATTTT.

This clone appeared once. The chain is built from TRBV6-1 and TRBJ1-1; D is unresolved. This CDR3 is built from 15 residues. V lost 0 bases to trimming and J lost 0 bases, with 8 bases between them. From germline, CDR1 is MNHNS and CDR2 SASEGT. CDR3 region: CASSEANRLNTEAFF. The CDR3 DNA follows: TGTGCCAGCAGTGAAGCAAACAGATTGAACACTGAAGCTTTCTTT.

The chain recombines TRBV5-8 with TRBJ2-5, with D uncertain. Germline V gives CDR1 SGHTS, CDR2 YDEGEE. The CDR3 runs 17 residues. Trimming removed 0 bases at V and 0 bases at J, with 15 bases between. CDR3 residues: CASSLETVPAYQETQYF. CDR3 in DNA: TGTGCCAGCAGCTTGGAGACTGTTCCAGCGTACCAAGAGACCCAGTACTTC.

This chain links TRBV10-1 with TRBJ2-1; D is undetermined. Germline V gene data show CDR1 as WNHNN and CDR2 as SYGVQD (reference sequence). The ends were cut back, 9 bases at V and 4 bases at J, with 7 bases in the middle. CDR3 length: 11 residues. The CDR3 DNA reads TGCGCCAGTGGAGTGTACAATGAGCAGTTCTTC. This codes for CASGVYNEQFF.

V is TRBV29-1 and J is TRBJ2-5, with TRBD1 matching over 9 bases. The V gene's germline CDR1 is SQVTM and CDR2 ANQGSEA. The V and J ends lost 6 bases and 1 base, in that order; junction bases with no gene match: 6. The CDR3 contains 14 residues. CDR3 loop: CSVSPGQGQETQYF. In DNA form, the CDR3 reads TGCAGCGTCTCTCCGGGACAGGGCCAAGAGACCCAGTACTTC. Supplemented by reference TRBV29-1 and TRBJ2-5, the full variable domain reads SAVISQKPSRDICQRGTSLTIQCQVDSQVTMMFWYRQQPGQSLTLIATANQGSEATYESGFVIDKFPISRPNLTFSTLTVSNMSPEDSSIYLCSVSPGQGQETQYFGPGTRLLVL.